The 13 T cell receptor beta chains below were found in one sample sequenced in a study of T cells expressing NK-cell markers. TCRdb reprocessed the 5' RACE reads, keeping one entry per CDR3 protein, no DNA. The listing contains some 300,000 distinct CDR3 sequences. Source material: blood T cells: a sorted CD56 or NKG2C T cell subset, CD4+ or CD8+ T cells, or bulk PBMC T cells (not recorded which). Receptors originate from a young man in good health.

The rearrangement links TRBV5-1 to TRBJ1-1. The germline V gene has CDR1 SGHRS and CDR2 YFSETQ. This CDR3 spans 14 amino acids. CDR3 sequence: CASSLESQTNEAFF.

This rearrangement joins TRBV25-1 to TRBJ2-2; lacking DNA, the TRBD1 call made by TCRdb goes unchecked. The CDR3 length is 14 residues. Germline V CDR1 and CDR2: MGHDK, SYGVNS. CDR3 amino acids: CASSGQGDTGELFF.

The rearrangement uses TRBV5-1 and TRBJ1-1; lacking DNA, the TRBD1 call made by TCRdb goes unchecked. The CDR3 loop spans 16 amino acids. Germline V lookup: CDR1 SGHRS, CDR2 YFSETQ. CDR3 protein: CASSSGGRGTNTEAFF.

The chain combines TRBV20-1 with TRBJ2-1; TCRdb lists TRBD1, though no DNA is available to test this call. The CDR3 spans 14 residues. Germline V gene sequence: CDR1 DFQATT, CDR2 SNEGSKA (reference sequence). CDR3 residues: CSARDPRGGNEQFF.

J is TRBJ2-7 and V is TRBV16. In germline, CDR1 is KGHSY, CDR2 FQNENV. This CDR3 is built from 12 residues. CDR3 region: CASSQVVYEQYF.

The chain links TRBV6-1 to TRBJ1-2; TCRdb designates TRBD1, a call that cannot be tested without DNA. Germline V gives CDR1 MNHNS, CDR2 SASEGT. The CDR3 contains 13 residues. This CDR3 reads CASKKGALNGYTF.

The chain employs TRBV29-1 and TRBJ1-1. The CDR3 extends over 12 amino acids. Germline assignment: CDR1 SQVTM and CDR2 ANQGSEA. The CDR3 sequence is CSVEDQVRVAFF.

This sequence joins TRBV5-1 and TRBJ2-6; TCRdb indicates TRBD1, and absent DNA this call remains unverified. The CDR3 has 17 amino acids. Germline CDR1 and CDR2: SGHRS and YFSETQ. CDR3 region: CASSAGQGSSGANVLTF. The variable domain in full, completed from reference TRBV5-1 and TRBJ2-6, reads KAGVTQTPRYLIKTRGQQVTLSCSPISGHRSVSWYQQTPGQGLQFLFEYFSETQRNKGNFPGRFSGRQFSNSRSEMNVSTLELGDSALYLCASSAGQGSSGANVLTFGAGSRLTVL.

V usage is TRBV11-2 and J usage is TRBJ2-5; TCRdb's D call, TRBD2, is unchecked because there is no DNA. This CDR3 is built from 19 residues. Germline CDR1 SGHAT, CDR2 FQNNGV. The chain's CDR3 is CASSLRGLAGGPLQETQYF.

The V gene is TRBV3-1, the J gene TRBJ2-2. Germline V gene lookup returns CDR1 LGHDT and CDR2 YNNKEL (reference sequence). This CDR3 is 11 amino acids long. The CDR3 region is CASRLTGELFF.

V and J are TRBV6-5 and TRBJ1-2; TCRdb's assignment of TRBD1 cannot be checked, as there is no DNA. Germline loops: CDR1 MNHEY, CDR2 SVGAGI. The CDR3 spans 11 residues. CDR3 residues: CASRQGYGYTF.

This sequence joins TRBV30 and TRBJ1-2; TCRdb outputs TRBD1, but without DNA this stays unchecked. Germline assignment: CDR1 GTSNPN and CDR2 SVGIG (reference sequence). This CDR3 comprises 14 residues. CDR3 protein: CAWRGRRSNYGYTF.

V is TRBV20-1 and J is TRBJ2-5. Per germline, CDR1 DFQATT and CDR2 SNEGSKA (reference sequence). The CDR3 runs 13 residues. CDR3 region: CSAIRGDQETQYF.